The T cell receptor (beta chain) described here comes from a study of T-cell reconstitution after alpha-beta-depleted transplantation in children. Trimming cost V 0 bases and J 0 bases, with 12 bases left between them. CDR3 size: 18 residues. CDR1 and CDR2 from the germline V gene are LNHNV and YYDKDF (reference sequence). This clonotype was counted many times. For TCRbeta, the library was prepared with unique molecular identifiers. MiXCR, run by TCRdb on the PCR reads, gives a single entry per CDR3 protein. The table lists fewer than 750,000 distinct CDR3 sequences, 20% to 25% of them singletons. The sequenced sample was PBMCs, mostly from graft donor cells, obtained 360 days after TCRalphabeta/CD19-depleted stem cell transplant. V gene TRBV15 combines with J gene TRBJ2-6; the D call may be TRBD1 or TRBD2 (5 bases each). The source of this sequence is a boy younger than two who had a stem cell transplant for acute myeloid leukemia, so the T cells may come from the graft donor. The chain's CDR3 is CATSRDAGSSSGANVLTF. The CDR3 nucleotides read TGTGCCACCAGCAGAGACGCAGGGAGCTCCTCTGGGGCCAACGTCCTGACTTTC.